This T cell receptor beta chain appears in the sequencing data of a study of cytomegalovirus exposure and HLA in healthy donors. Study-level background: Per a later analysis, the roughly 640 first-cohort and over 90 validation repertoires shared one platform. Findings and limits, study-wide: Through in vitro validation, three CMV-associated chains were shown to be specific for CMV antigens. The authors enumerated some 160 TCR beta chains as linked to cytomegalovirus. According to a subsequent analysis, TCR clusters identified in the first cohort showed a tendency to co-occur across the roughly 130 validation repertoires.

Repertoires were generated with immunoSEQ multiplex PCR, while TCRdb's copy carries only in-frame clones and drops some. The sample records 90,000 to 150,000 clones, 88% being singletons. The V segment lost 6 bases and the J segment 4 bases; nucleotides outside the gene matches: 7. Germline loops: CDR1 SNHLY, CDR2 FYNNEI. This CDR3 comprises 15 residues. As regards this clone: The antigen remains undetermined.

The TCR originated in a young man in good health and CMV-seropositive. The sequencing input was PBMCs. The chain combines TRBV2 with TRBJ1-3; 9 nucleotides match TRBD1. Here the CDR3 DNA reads TGTGCCAGCAGCGATGACAGGGGGGCAGGAAACACCATATATTTT. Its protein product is CASSDDRGAGNTIYF.